The 11 T cell receptor beta chains in this list originate from one sample, sequenced in a study of T cells in Graves' hyperthyroidism and ophthalmopathy. RNA transcripts yielded amplified TCR beta CDR3 regions. Using the HTBI primer set, a first-round RT-PCR was run on the TCR CDR3. TCRdb itself ran the multiplex PCR reads through MiXCR, one entry per CDR3 protein. The data show 600,000 or so distinct CDR3 sequences, 14% seen once. Sequenced material: blood. The receptors shown here come from a woman younger than 35 with Graves' ophthalmopathy.

This clonotype was picked up many times. The chain links TRBV7-9 to TRBJ1-1, with 8 bases aligning to TRBD1. Trimming removed 6 bases from V and 4 bases from J; junction bases left unmatched: 13. From germline, CDR1 is SEHNR and CDR2 FQNEAQ (reference sequence). This CDR3 contains 16 residues. The DNA of the CDR3 is TGTGCCAGCAGTTTACGTCGACAGGGGCGAGGCACTGAAGCTTTCTTT. It yields the protein CASSLRRQGRGTEAFF.

The chain joins TRBV19 to TRBJ2-7, with D perhaps matching TRBD2 (7 bases). Trimming stripped 6 bases from V and 0 bases from J, with 18 bases between. CDR3 size: 16 residues. Germline lookup yields CDR1 LNHDA and CDR2 SQIVND (reference sequence). Written as DNA, the CDR3 is TGTGCCAGTAGCAAGCGCGGGGGCGGGGACTCCTACGAGCAGTACTTC. This translates into CASSKRGGGDSYEQYF.

This clonotype was picked up many times. The chain uses TRBV12-3 or TRBV12-4 and TRBJ1-5, with 7 bases fitting TRBD1. CDR3 length: 18 amino acids. V was pared by 1 base and J by 0 bases, with 9 bases of the junction left unmatched. CDR3 residues: CASSLGDSVLYSNQPQHF. CDR3 sequence (DNA): TGTGCCAGCAGTTTAGGGGACAGCGTCCTATATAGCAATCAGCCCCAGCATTTT.

This clonotype appeared many times. The chain links TRBV7-2 to TRBJ2-5, with D perhaps TRBD2 (5 bases). Germline V CDR1 and CDR2: SGHTA, FQGNSA. The CDR3 is 15 amino acids. Trimming shortened V by 5 bases and J by 5 bases, and 18 bases separated the two germline ends. Written as DNA, the CDR3 is TGTGCCAGCAGCCCTCAGCCGGGAAAAGGGGAGACCCAGTACTTC. This translates into CASSPQPGKGETQYF.

This clonotype was found many times. The rearrangement links TRBV5-1 to TRBJ1-1, with D perhaps matching TRBD1 (6 bases). Germline CDR1 and CDR2: SGHRS and YFSETQ. The CDR3 consists of 15 residues. The ends were cut back, 1 base at V and 1 base at J, with 11 bases in the middle. CDR3 amino acids: CASSLWGGQNTEAFF. The DNA of the CDR3 is TGCGCCAGCAGCTTGTGGGGGGGCCAGAACACTGAAGCTTTCTTT. Filled out from reference TRBV5-1 and TRBJ1-1, the complete variable domain reads KAGVTQTPRYLIKTRGQQVTLSCSPISGHRSVSWYQQTPGQGLQFLFEYFSETQRNKGNFPGRFSGRQFSNSRSEMNVSTLELGDSALYLCASSLWGGQNTEAFFGQGTRLTVV.

The chain has TRBV19 and TRBJ2-1; 10 bases fit TRBD2. V lost 2 bases and J lost 5; bases outside the gene matches: 6. The CDR3 has 16 amino acids. The germline gives CDR1 LNHDA, CDR2 SQIVND (reference sequence). The CDR3 DNA sequence: TGTGCCAGTAGTATAACGAGCGGGAGGGCCCACAATGAGCAGTTCTTC. Its translation is CASSITSGRAHNEQFF.

This clonotype was detected many times. This sequence joins TRBV20-1 and TRBJ2-7; the match to TRBD2 covers 7 bases. Per germline, CDR1 DFQATT and CDR2 SNEGSKA (reference sequence). The CDR3 length is 17 residues. V gave up 0 bases and J gave up 7 bases; unmatched junction bases: 18. Written as DNA, the CDR3 is TGCAGTGCTAGAGATCTGTCTAGCGGAAACCACCCGGGAGAGCAGTACTTC. It yields the protein CSARDLSSGNHPGEQYF.

This clonotype has ten or more counts. The chain joins TRBV6-1 to TRBJ1-6; unclear D gene. Germline lookup yields CDR1 MNHNS and CDR2 SASEGT. This CDR3 region has 16 residues. V was cut by 1 base and J by 0 bases, with 7 bases left in between. CDR3 bases: TGTGCCAGCAGTGAAGATCCCAGCTCCTATAATTCACCCCTCCACTTT. It translates to CASSEDPSSYNSPLHF.

In this sample, this clonotype turned up many times. The rearrangement links TRBV11-2 to TRBJ1-5; 7 bases fit TRBD1. The ends lost 9 bases at V and 4 bases at J; junction bases unmatched: 3. Germline V gene lookup returns CDR1 SGHAT and CDR2 FQNNGV. CDR3 size: 12 residues. Written as DNA, the CDR3 is TGTGCCAGTTCGACAGGGAATCAGCCCCAGCATTTT. Amino acid sequence: CASSTGNQPQHF.

The chain recombines TRBV19 with TRBJ1-2; D gene ambiguous. The CDR3 extends over 13 amino acids. Trimming cost V 7 bases and J 4 bases, with 13 bases left between them. Germline CDR1 LNHDA, CDR2 SQIVND (reference sequence). The CDR3 sequence: CASTNGPIYGYTF. CDR3 DNA: TGTGCCAGTACTAACGGGCCAATCTATGGCTACACCTTC. Using reference TRBV19 and TRBJ1-2 for the parts outside the CDR3, the full variable domain is DGGITQSPKYLFRKEGQNVTLSCEQNLNHDAMYWYRQDPGQGLRLIYYSQIVNDFQKGDIAEGYSVSREKKESFPLTVTSAQKNPTAFYLCASTNGPIYGYTFGSGTRLTVV.

This clonotype appeared many times. The chain links TRBV27 to TRBJ2-2, with D unresolved. Germline lookup yields CDR1 MNHEY and CDR2 SMNVEV (reference sequence). CDR3 length equals 14 residues. The V end was cut by 4 bases, the J end by 2 bases, with 8 bases between. CDR3 coding DNA: TGTGCCAGCAGTTGGGAAATTAACACCGGGGAGCTGTTTTTT. Translated, it gives CASSWEINTGELFF.